A single sample is the source of the 19 T cell receptor beta chains below, sequenced in a study of T cells in Graves' hyperthyroidism and ophthalmopathy. There were TCR beta CDR3 regions amplified from RNA transcripts. Carried out on the TCR CDR3, a first-round RT-PCR used the HTBI primer set. From the multiplex PCR reads, TCRdb called clonotypes with MiXCR, one entry per CDR3 protein. The table records roughly 500,000 distinct CDR3 sequences, around 46% of them present only once. The sequenced material came from peripheral blood or thyroid tissue (not recorded which). The receptors here all came from an adult woman with Graves' disease, either hyperthyroidism or ophthalmopathy (not recorded which).

The CDR3, as DNA: TGTGCCAGCAGCCCCCAGGGGCCAGATGGCTATGGCTACACCTTC. It yields the protein CASSPQGPDGYGYTF. The V gene is TRBV27, the J gene TRBJ1-2; maybe TRBD1 (6 bases). Germline V lookup: CDR1 MNHEY, CDR2 SMNVEV (reference sequence). CDR3 length: 15 amino acids. V was trimmed by 6 bases and J by 4 bases, leaving 18 bases between them.

This clonotype was picked up many times. A read error may produce the germline difference seen at one junction end. This chain links TRBV11-2 with TRBJ2-7; TRBD1 is a possible D gene (6 bases). The CDR3 has 14 residues. The germline V gene has CDR1 SGHAT and CDR2 FQNNGV. The CDR3 sequence is CASSLGAGGYEQYF. The CDR3 DNA follows: TGCGCCAGCAGCTTGGGGGCAGGCGGCTACGAGCAGTACTTC.

As to this clonotype: The conserved closing phenylalanine or tryptophan is absent in this CDR3, likely reflecting a read error. The DNA is left out, because the CDR3 cannot be placed on it with certainty; the CDR3 is given as TCRdb lists it. V and J are TRBV10-3 and TRBJ2-2. The CDR3 is 8 residues long, ends included. Germline V CDR1 and CDR2: ENHRY, SYGVKD. The chain's CDR3 is CAISELWQ.

The CDR3 reads CASSSPSGNEQYF. For the CDR3, the DNA is TGTGCCAGCAGTTCCCCTAGCGGGAACGAGCAGTACTTC. The V gene is TRBV12-3 or TRBV12-4, the J gene TRBJ2-7; TRBD2 matches at 9 bases. CDR3 length: 13 residues. Trimming took 4 bases from V and 5 from J; bases not matched to a gene: 3.

This sequence joins TRBV29-1 and TRBJ1-2; D is unclear. V lost 8 bases and J lost 7, with 17 bases in between. This CDR3 comprises 12 residues. Germline V gives CDR1 SQVTM, CDR2 ANQGSEA. The CDR3 DNA reads as TGCAGCCAAGTTGGGCGGGCTGGTGGCTACACCTTC. Translation gives CSQVGRAGGYTF.

This rearrangement joins TRBV7-9 to TRBJ2-5; D unresolved. The CDR3 runs to 15 residues. Trimming shortened V by 6 bases and J by 1 base, and 15 bases separated the two germline ends. From germline, CDR1 is SEHNR and CDR2 FQNEAQ (reference sequence). This chain's CDR3 is CASSYSPRSQETQYF. CDR3 in DNA: TGTGCCAGCAGTTACTCCCCACGTAGCCAAGAGACCCAGTACTTC.

This clonotype was recorded at least ten times. The chain links TRBV20-1 to TRBJ1-1; maybe TRBD1 (6 bases). The CDR3 loop spans 14 amino acids. The V gene lost 5 bases and the J gene lost 3 bases, with 16 bases spanning the gap. Looked up from germline, CDR1 is DFQATT and CDR2 is SNEGSKA (reference sequence). The CDR3 region is CSALKGGRDTEAFF. Written as DNA, the CDR3 is TGCAGTGCTTTAAAAGGGGGGAGGGACACTGAAGCTTTCTTT.

Ten or more counts support this clonotype. The chain carries TRBV5-1 and TRBJ1-4; D is perhaps TRBD1 (5 bases). This CDR3 spans 14 amino acids. The germline V gene has CDR1 SGHRS and CDR2 YFSETQ. With 2 bases removed from V and 5 bases from J, the gap between germline ends came to 10 bases. Written as DNA, the CDR3 is TGCGCCAGCAGCTTTAAGGGGACGAATGAAAAACTGTTTTTT. Its protein product is CASSFKGTNEKLFF.

This chain links TRBV7-2 with TRBJ2-1; D is undetermined. Germline V lookup: CDR1 SGHTA, CDR2 FQGNSA. This CDR3 has 13 amino acids. V gave up 1 base and J gave up 10 bases, with 11 bases separating them. CDR3 DNA sequence: TGTGCCAGCAGCTTAGGCCTGCGTTTGGAGCAGTTCTTC. Its protein product is CASSLGLRLEQFF.

Regarding this clonotype: Since no conserved phenylalanine or tryptophan closes the CDR3, a read error is the likely cause. No DNA is shown, since the ends of the CDR3 on it are uncertain; the CDR3 is the one TCRdb lists. The CDR3 loop is CSARARSYIAISPSMV. This sequence joins TRBV20-1 and TRBJ1-5. Inclusive of both ends, the CDR3 amounts to 16 amino acids. Germline CDR1 and CDR2: DFQATT and SNEGSKA (reference sequence).

The chain combines TRBV7-2 with TRBJ2-7; D is unresolved. V dropped 1 base and J dropped 2 bases, with 6 bases sitting between them. The CDR3 is 13 residues long. Per the germline V gene, CDR1 is SGHTA and CDR2 is FQGNSA. The CDR3 bases are TGTGCCAGCAGCTTAGGGGATGCCTACGAGCAGTACTTC. The encoded protein is CASSLGDAYEQYF.

This clonotype occurred many times. The chain is built from TRBV2 and TRBJ1-2; 8 bases fit TRBD1. This CDR3 spans 14 amino acids. From germline, CDR1 is SNHLY and CDR2 FYNNEI. J lost 5 bases, V lost 8 bases, and 10 bases had no gene match. The CDR3 DNA reads TGTGCCAGCGGCAGCGGACAGGGAGGGTATGGCTACACCTTC. Residues: CASGSGQGGYGYTF.

The sample holds a few counts of this clonotype. This chain uses TRBV24-1 with TRBJ1-1, with D uncertain. Germline CDR1 KGHDR, CDR2 SFDVKD. The CDR3 sequence is 14 residues long. Between the trimmed V and J ends, which lost 5 bases and 5 bases, there was a span of 14 bases. CDR3 DNA: TGTGCCACCAGTGTCATGGATCCGGGGACTGAAGCTTTCTTT. Protein sequence: CATSVMDPGTEAFF.

The chain is built from TRBV7-2 and TRBJ1-5; D gene unclear. Germline values: CDR1 SGHTA, CDR2 FQGNSA. The CDR3 length is 15 residues. Trimming took 3 bases from V and 1 from J, leaving 10 bases between them. DNA of the CDR3: TGTGCCAGCAGCTTCGGACCGCTGAGCAATCAGCCCCAGCATTTT. It codes for CASSFGPLSNQPQHF.

This clonotype was detected many times. This chain joins TRBV5-1 and TRBJ2-7; 8 bases fit TRBD1. V shed 2 bases and J 1 base; nucleotides not matched to a gene: 5. Germline V lookup: CDR1 SGHRS, CDR2 YFSETQ. This CDR3 contains 15 residues. The CDR3 is CASSFTGTGSYEQYF. The CDR3 DNA is TGCGCCAGCAGCTTCACCGGGACAGGTTCCTACGAGCAGTACTTC.

There are many counts of this clonotype. This chain uses TRBV3-1 with TRBJ2-7, with D tentatively TRBD1 (5 bases). Trimming removed 4 bases at V and 0 bases at J, with 13 bases between. This CDR3 contains 15 residues. The germline V gene encodes CDR1 LGHDT and CDR2 YNNKEL (reference sequence). The CDR3 coding sequence is TGTGCCAGCAGCCCGGCAGTAGGGGCCTCCTACGAGCAGTACTTC. This codes for CASSPAVGASYEQYF.

The gene calls are TRBV7-2 and TRBJ1-3; 11 bases map to TRBD1. Germline V lookup: CDR1 SGHTA, CDR2 FQGNSA. The CDR3 is 16 residues long. The trim removed 5 bases at V and 2 bases at J, leaving 5 bases unmatched. The CDR3 loop is CASSRGQGATGNTIYF. The CDR3 nucleotides are TGTGCCAGCAGCCGTGGACAGGGGGCGACTGGAAACACCATATATTTT.

This clonotype appeared many times. The rearrangement uses TRBV12-3 or TRBV12-4 and TRBJ1-4; 7 bases map to TRBD1. With V trimmed by 8 bases and J by 4 bases, 4 bases remained unmatched. The CDR3 loop spans 13 amino acids. The CDR3 sequence is CASRDRNNEKLFF. The CDR3 DNA is TGTGCCAGCCGGGACAGAAATAATGAAAAACTGTTTTTT.

The V and J genes are TRBV5-1 and TRBJ2-5; the D gene could be TRBD1 or TRBD2 (5 bases each). CDR3 size: 12 residues. CDR1 and CDR2 (germline): SGHRS, YFSETQ. Trimming pared 0 bases from V and 7 bases from J, leaving 7 bases between. The CDR3 nucleotides read TGCGCCAGCAGCTTGGATGGGGGGACCCAGTACTTC. Residues: CASSLDGGTQYF.